These 14 T cell receptor beta chains share one sample of origin, sequenced in a study of T cell changes during pregnancy in multiple sclerosis. The table came from immunoSEQ multiplex PCR; TCRdb's copy has only in-frame clones and leaves some out. The top ten hold around 0.47% of the sample, which has around 50,000 clones, 90% to 95% seen once. The source material was CD4+ T cells from peripheral blood mononuclear cells, sampled in the first trimester of pregnancy. The source is a female donor with multiple sclerosis, enrolled in a pregnancy study.

The chain has TRBV1 and TRBJ2-3; the table's D call, TRBD1, has no DNA check behind it. TRBV1 counts as a pseudogene. The CDR3 contains 17 residues. The CDR3 bases are TGCACCAGCAGCCAAGATAATTGGCCTTACCCCCCAGATACGCAGTATTTT. This encodes CTSSQDNWPYPPDTQYF.

The chain has TRBV25-1 and TRBJ2-1; tentative D call: TRBD1 (6 bases). V gave up 6 bases and J gave up 5 bases, with 14 bases separating them. Per the germline V gene, CDR1 is MGHDK and CDR2 is SYGVNS. The CDR3 is 14 amino acids. The CDR3 here is CASRRQGMDNEQFF. For the CDR3, the DNA is TGTGCCAGCAGACGTCAGGGGATGGACAATGAGCAGTTCTTC.

The rearrangement uses TRBV5-6 and TRBJ1-2; D is possibly TRBD1 (6 bases). The CDR3 has 13 amino acids. V was trimmed by 4 bases and J by 6 bases, leaving 13 bases between them. The germline CDR1 and CDR2 sequences are SGHDT and YYEEEE. The CDR3 loop reads CASSQQGVHGYTF. The CDR3 nucleotides read TGTGCCAGCAGCCAACAGGGTGTCCATGGCTACACCTTC.

The CDR3 reads CASSVGGWGRTYGYTF. CDR3 bases: TGTGCCAGCAGTGTGGGAGGATGGGGACGGACCTATGGCTACACCTTC. The V call is TRBV2, the J call TRBJ1-2; D might be TRBD1 (5 bases). CDR3 size: 16 residues. With 4 bases removed from V and 4 bases from J, the gap between germline ends came to 19 bases. Germline V gene sequence: CDR1 SNHLY, CDR2 FYNNEI.

This chain uses TRBV2 with TRBJ2-3, with 11 positions matching TRBD2. V lost 6 bases to trimming and J lost 2 bases; unmatched junction nucleotides: 7. The CDR3 loop spans 16 amino acids. Germline V gives CDR1 SNHLY, CDR2 FYNNEI. CDR3 residues: CASSEGLAATTDTQYF. The CDR3 DNA is TGTGCCAGCAGCGAGGGACTAGCGGCAACCACAGATACGCAGTATTTT.

The chain has TRBV6-1 and TRBJ2-7; D is perhaps TRBD1 (6 bases). This CDR3 has 15 residues. Per germline, CDR1 MNHNS and CDR2 SASEGT. V dropped 8 bases and J dropped 2 bases, with 19 bases sitting between them. CDR3 amino acids: CASRRDATGTYEQYF. Written as DNA, the CDR3 is TGTGCCAGCCGGCGTGATGCGACAGGTACCTACGAGCAGTACTTC.

The V call is TRBV6-1, the J call TRBJ2-1; possible D gene TRBD1, 5 bases. Germline-derived CDR1 and CDR2 are MNHNS and SASEGT. The CDR3 contains 14 residues. The germline V and J ends were trimmed by 6 bases and 5 bases, with 14 bases remaining between them. The CDR3 nucleotides are TGTGCCAGCAGATTCCAGGGAATTAACAATGAGCAGTTCTTC. It encodes CASRFQGINNEQFF.

This rearrangement joins TRBV9 to TRBJ1-1; D is unresolved. This CDR3 region has 16 residues. The V gene lost 3 bases and the J gene lost 5 bases, with 20 bases spanning the gap. CDR1 is SGDLS and CDR2 is YYNGEE in the germline V gene. The CDR3 protein is CASSADLATERTEAFF. Written as DNA, the CDR3 is TGTGCCAGCAGCGCGGACCTAGCAACCGAGAGGACTGAAGCTTTCTTT.

This chain connects TRBV29-1 to TRBJ2-3; the match to TRBD2 covers 7 bases. After removal of 7 bases from V and 7 bases from J, the junction contained 11 bases not matched to a gene. Germline V lookup: CDR1 SQVTM, CDR2 ANQGSEA. The CDR3 has 13 amino acids. The CDR3 sequence: CSAAGPAGYTQYF. The CDR3 DNA reads as TGCAGCGCAGCGGGGCCAGCGGGGTATACGCAGTATTTT.

The chain uses TRBV5-5 and TRBJ1-1; 7 bases agree with TRBD1. This CDR3 has 16 amino acids. V trimming: 5 bases; J trimming: 1 base; junction bases outside the gene matches: 11. Germline CDR1 SGHKS, CDR2 YYEKEE (reference sequence). CDR3 region: CASSLGIGQANTEAFF. CDR3 nucleotide sequence: TGTGCCAGCAGTTTAGGTATCGGACAGGCGAACACTGAAGCTTTCTTT. Using reference TRBV5-5 and TRBJ1-1 for the parts outside the CDR3, the full variable domain is DAGVTQSPTHLIKTRGQQVTLRCSPISGHKSVSWYQQVLGQGPQFIFQYYEKEERGRGNFPDRFSARQFPNYSSELNVNALLLGDSALYLCASSLGIGQANTEAFFGQGTRLTVV.

This chain joins TRBV19 and TRBJ2-7; 8 bases match TRBD1. This CDR3 has 15 residues. Germline V gene data show CDR1 as LNHDA and CDR2 as SQIVND (reference sequence). V trimming: 3 bases; J trimming: 5 bases; junction bases outside the gene matches: 9. The chain's CDR3 is CASSIRGRLTDEQYF. CDR3 bases: TGTGCCAGTAGTATCAGGGGGCGCTTAACCGACGAGCAGTACTTC.

The J gene is TRBJ2-2, the V gene TRBV19, with TRBD1 matching 9 bases. The V segment lost 8 bases and the J segment 7 bases; nucleotides outside the gene matches: 8. Germline V gene sequence: CDR1 LNHDA, CDR2 SQIVND (reference sequence). CDR3 length: 14 residues. DNA for the CDR3: TGTGCCAGTTCCCGGGACAGGGAGGTCGGGGAGCTGTTTTTT. It encodes CASSRDREVGELFF.

The CDR3 loop reads CASGTSPLGQGSYEQYF. CDR3 sequence (DNA): TGTGCCAGCGGCACCTCCCCGCTGGGACAGGGTAGTTACGAGCAGTACTTC. This rearrangement joins TRBV27 to TRBJ2-7; the match to TRBD1 covers 9 bases. J was trimmed by 4 bases and V by 8 bases; bases with no gene match: 18. From germline, CDR1 is MNHEY and CDR2 SMNVEV (reference sequence). The CDR3 extends over 17 amino acids.

The chain combines TRBV5-1 with TRBJ1-4; 7 bases align to TRBD1. Germline V gene sequence: CDR1 SGHRS, CDR2 YFSETQ. This CDR3 contains 15 residues. J lost 5 bases, V lost 7 bases, and 11 bases had no gene match. DNA for the CDR3: TGCGCCAGCGGAAAAGGGGGACAGATGAATGAAAAACTGTTTTTT. Its protein is CASGKGGQMNEKLFF.